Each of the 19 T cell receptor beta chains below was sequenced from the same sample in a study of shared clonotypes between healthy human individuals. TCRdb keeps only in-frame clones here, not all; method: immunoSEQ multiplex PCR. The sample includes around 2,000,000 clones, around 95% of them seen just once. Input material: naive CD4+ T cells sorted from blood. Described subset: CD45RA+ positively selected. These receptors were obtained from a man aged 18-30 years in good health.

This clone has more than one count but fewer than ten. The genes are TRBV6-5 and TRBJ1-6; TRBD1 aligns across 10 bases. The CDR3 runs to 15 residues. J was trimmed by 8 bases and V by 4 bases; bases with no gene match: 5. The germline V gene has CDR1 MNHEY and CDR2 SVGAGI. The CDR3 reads CASSWAGQGDSPLHF. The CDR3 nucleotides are TGTGCCAGCAGTTGGGCCGGACAGGGGGATTCACCCCTCCACTTT.

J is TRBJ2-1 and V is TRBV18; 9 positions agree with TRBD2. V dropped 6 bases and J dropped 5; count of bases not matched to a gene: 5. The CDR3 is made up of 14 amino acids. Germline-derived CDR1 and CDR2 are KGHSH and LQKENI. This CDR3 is CASSASGIDNEQFF. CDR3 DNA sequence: TGTGCCAGCTCGGCTAGCGGGATTGACAATGAGCAGTTCTTC.

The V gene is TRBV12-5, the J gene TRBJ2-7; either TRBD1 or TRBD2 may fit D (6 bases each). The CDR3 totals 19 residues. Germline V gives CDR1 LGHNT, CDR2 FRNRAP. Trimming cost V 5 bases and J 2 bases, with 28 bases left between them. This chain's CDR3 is CASGPKEGDQKGYTYEQYF. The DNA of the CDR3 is TGTGCTAGTGGTCCCAAGGAGGGGGACCAAAAAGGCTACACCTACGAGCAGTACTTC.

CDR3 residues: CASSIGLAGKETQYF. DNA of the CDR3: TGTGCCAGTAGTATCGGACTAGCGGGAAAAGAGACCCAGTACTTC. The rearrangement links TRBV19 to TRBJ2-5, with TRBD2 matching over 12 bases. Germline-derived CDR1 and CDR2 are LNHDA and SQIVND (reference sequence). The V segment lost 3 bases and the J segment 3 bases; nucleotides outside the gene matches: 2. The CDR3 length is 15 residues.

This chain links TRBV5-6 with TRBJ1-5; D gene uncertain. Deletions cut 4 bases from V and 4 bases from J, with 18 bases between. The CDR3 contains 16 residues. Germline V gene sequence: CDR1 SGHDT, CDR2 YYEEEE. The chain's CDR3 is CASSIGNKKKNQPQHF. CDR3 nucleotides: TGTGCCAGCAGCATAGGGAACAAGAAGAAAAATCAGCCCCAGCATTTT.

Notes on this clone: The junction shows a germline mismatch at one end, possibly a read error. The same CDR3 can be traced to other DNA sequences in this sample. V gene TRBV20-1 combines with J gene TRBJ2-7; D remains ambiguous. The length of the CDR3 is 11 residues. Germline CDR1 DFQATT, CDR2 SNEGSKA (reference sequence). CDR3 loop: CSAGDSYEQYF. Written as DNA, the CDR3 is TGCAGTGCTGGAGACTCCTACGAGCAGTACTTC.

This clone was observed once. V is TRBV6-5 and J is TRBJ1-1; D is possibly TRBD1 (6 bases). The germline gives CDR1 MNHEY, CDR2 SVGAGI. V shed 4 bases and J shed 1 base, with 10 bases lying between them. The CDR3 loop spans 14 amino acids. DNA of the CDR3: TGTGCCAGCAGTTCCCGGGGGCGGAACACTGAAGCTTTCTTT. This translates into CASSSRGRNTEAFF.

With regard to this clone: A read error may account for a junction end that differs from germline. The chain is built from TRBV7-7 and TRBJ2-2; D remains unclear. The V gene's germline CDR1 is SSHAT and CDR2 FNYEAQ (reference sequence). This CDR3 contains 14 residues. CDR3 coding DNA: TGTGCTAGCAGTATGGACGGATCGGCCGGGGAGCTGTTTTTT. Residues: CASSMDGSAGELFF.

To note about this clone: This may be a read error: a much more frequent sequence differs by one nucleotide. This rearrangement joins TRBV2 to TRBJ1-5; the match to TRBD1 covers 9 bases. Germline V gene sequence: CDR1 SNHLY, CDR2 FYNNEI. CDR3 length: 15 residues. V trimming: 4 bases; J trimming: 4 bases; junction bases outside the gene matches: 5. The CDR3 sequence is CASSVSGTGNQPQHF. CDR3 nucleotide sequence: TGTGCCAGCAGTGTATCCGGGACAGGGAATCAGCCCCAGCATTTT.

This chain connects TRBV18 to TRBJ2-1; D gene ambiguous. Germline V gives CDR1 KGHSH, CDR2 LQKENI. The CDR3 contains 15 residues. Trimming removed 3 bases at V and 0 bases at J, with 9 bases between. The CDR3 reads CASSPPSISYNEQFF. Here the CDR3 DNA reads TGTGCCAGCTCACCCCCGAGCATCTCCTACAATGAGCAGTTCTTC. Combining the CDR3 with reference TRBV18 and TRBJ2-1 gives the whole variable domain NAGVMQNPRHLVRRRGQEARLRCSPMKGHSHVYWYRQLPEEGLKFMVYLQKENIIDESGMPKERFSAEFPKEGPSILRIQQVVRGDSAAYFCASSPPSISYNEQFFGPGTRLTVL.

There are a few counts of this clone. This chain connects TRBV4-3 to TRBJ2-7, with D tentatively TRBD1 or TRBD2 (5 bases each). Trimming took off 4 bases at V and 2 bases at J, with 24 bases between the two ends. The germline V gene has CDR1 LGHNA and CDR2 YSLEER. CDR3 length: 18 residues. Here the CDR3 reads CASSLRWGGQGDTYEQYF. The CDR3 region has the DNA TGCGCCAGCAGCCTCAGGTGGGGCGGCCAGGGAGACACCTACGAGCAGTACTTC.

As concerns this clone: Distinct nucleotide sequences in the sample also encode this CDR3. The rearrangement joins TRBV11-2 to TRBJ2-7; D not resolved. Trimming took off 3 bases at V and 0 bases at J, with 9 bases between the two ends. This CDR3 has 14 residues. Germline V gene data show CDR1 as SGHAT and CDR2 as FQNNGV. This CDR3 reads CASSFSWDSYEQYF. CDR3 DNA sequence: TGTGCCAGCAGCTTTTCCTGGGACTCCTACGAGCAGTACTTC.

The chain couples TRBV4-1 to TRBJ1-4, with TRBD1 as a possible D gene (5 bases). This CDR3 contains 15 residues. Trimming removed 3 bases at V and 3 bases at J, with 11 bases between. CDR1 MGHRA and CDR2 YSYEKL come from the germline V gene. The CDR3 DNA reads TGCGCCAGCAGCCACGGGGGAGGGGCTAATGAAAAACTGTTTTTT. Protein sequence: CASSHGGGANEKLFF.

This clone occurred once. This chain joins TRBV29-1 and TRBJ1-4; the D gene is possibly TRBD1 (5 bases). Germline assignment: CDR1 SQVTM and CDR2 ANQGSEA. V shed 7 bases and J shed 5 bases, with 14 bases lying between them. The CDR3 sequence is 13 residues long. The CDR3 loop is CSATQGLNEKLFF. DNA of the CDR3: TGCAGCGCCACCCAGGGATTAAATGAAAAACTGTTTTTT.

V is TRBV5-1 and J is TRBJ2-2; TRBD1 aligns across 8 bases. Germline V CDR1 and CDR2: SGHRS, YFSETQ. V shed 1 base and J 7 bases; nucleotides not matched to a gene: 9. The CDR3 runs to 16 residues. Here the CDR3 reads CASSLTPGQVVGELFF. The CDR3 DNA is TGCGCCAGCAGCTTGACCCCGGGACAGGTGGTCGGGGAGCTGTTTTTT.

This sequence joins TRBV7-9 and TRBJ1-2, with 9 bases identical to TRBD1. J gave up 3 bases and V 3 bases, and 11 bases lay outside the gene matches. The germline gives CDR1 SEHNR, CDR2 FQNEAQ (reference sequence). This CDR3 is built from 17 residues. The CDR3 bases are TGTGCCAGCAGCTTTAACTACAGGGGGCAAAGGGACTATGGCTACACCTTC. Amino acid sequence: CASSFNYRGQRDYGYTF.

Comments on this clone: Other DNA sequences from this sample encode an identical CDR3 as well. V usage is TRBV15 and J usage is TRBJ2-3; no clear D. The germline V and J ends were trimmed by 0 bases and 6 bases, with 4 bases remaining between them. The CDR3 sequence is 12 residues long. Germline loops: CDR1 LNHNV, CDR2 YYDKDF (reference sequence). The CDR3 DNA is TGTGCCACCAGCAGAGAAGCGGATACGCAGTATTTT. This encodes CATSREADTQYF.

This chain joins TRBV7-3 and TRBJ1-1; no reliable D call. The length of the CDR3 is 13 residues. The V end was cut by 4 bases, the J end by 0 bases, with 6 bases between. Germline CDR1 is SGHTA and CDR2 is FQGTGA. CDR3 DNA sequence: TGTGCCAGCAGCTCCTCACTGAACACTGAAGCTTTCTTT. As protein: CASSSSLNTEAFF.

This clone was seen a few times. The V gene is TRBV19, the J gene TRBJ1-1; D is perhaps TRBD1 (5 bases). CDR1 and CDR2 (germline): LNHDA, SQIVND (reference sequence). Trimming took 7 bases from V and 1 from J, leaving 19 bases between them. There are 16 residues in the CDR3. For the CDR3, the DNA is TGTGCCAGTACCTCTTGGGGGTACGGAGCGAACACTGAAGCTTTCTTT. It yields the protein CASTSWGYGANTEAFF.